This T cell receptor (beta chain) was documented in a study of T cell responses to AZD1222 COVID-19 vaccine. General study findings and limits: Targets within unmutated variant regions were reportedly found for nearly half of spike-specific TCRs.

This clone was seen only once. Its antigen is unidentified. CDR3 length: 14 amino acids. With 5 bases removed from V and 2 bases from J, the gap between germline ends came to 10 bases. The germline gives CDR1 LNHDA, CDR2 SQIVND (reference sequence). Measured with immunoSEQ multiplex PCR; TCRdb has only the in-frame clones, and not every one. The sample contains just over 90,000 clones, 85% to 90% of which appear only once. The source of this sequence is an adult who received the AZD1222 COVID-19 vaccine. The specimen comprised peripheral blood, sampled 28 days after the second AZD1222 dose. V usage is TRBV19 and J usage is TRBJ2-1; D uncertain. As DNA, the CDR3 is TGTGCCAGTAGTGCCCAGTACACCTACAATGAGCAGTTCTTC. This sequence encodes CASSAQYTYNEQFF.